This T cell receptor beta chain was sequenced during a study of OX40 agonist ivuxolimab in advanced cancers. Study-wide background: As their treatment, patients were administered ivuxolimab, an agonistic anti-OX40 (CD134) antibody.

Repertoires were generated with immunoSEQ multiplex PCR, while TCRdb's copy carries only in-frame clones and drops some. This table has under 25,000 clones, 74% appearing once. The CDR3 is 13 amino acids. V gave up 7 bases and J gave up 7 bases, with 18 bases separating them. The germline V gene has CDR1 SGHNT and CDR2 YYREEE (reference sequence). The sample in question was CD4+ or CD8+ T cells sorted from blood, obtained in a trial of the OX40 agonist ivuxolimab. The V call is TRBV5-4, the J call TRBJ2-7, with a possible D match to TRBD2 (5 bases). This TCR came from an adult with an advanced solid tumor such as melanoma, head and neck, liver or kidney cancer. The CDR3 bases are TGTGCCAGCTCATGGTCGGTAACGGGGGAGCAGTACTTC. Translated, it gives CASSWSVTGEQYF.